One TCR beta chain is described in this entry. Its target antigen remains unknown. No quality values exist for individual bases; no much larger clone is one base distant. This sample was included in a study of blood T cell repertoires in COVID-19 (dated by TCRdb to the early 2020s). Context from the whole study: The collaborator samples originated in the United States, Italy and Spain and spanned the acute and convalescent phases of COVID-19. The prospective study material was composed of cDNA or gDNA derived from T cells, B-cell-depleted T cells, or PBMCs. The dataset comprised deeply sampled blood TCRbeta repertoires from subjects exposed to, actively infected with, or recovered from COVID-19. The repertoires were made available in a free public database intended to serve as a resource for research on the immune response to SARS-CoV-2. Samples were obtained from the ongoing ImmuneRACE study (first 160 participants) and from approximately 1,200 subjects provided by 6 global collaborators. Nearly every sample came with metadata listing a de-identified subject ID, COVID-19 status, age in years and sex. HLA class I and class II types, where available, came from metadata supplied by the sample provider rather than from assay-based typing.

Whole blood was collected in K2EDTA tubes by collaborating institutions according to the institutions' own protocols. Collaborator samples were shipped for TCRbeta analysis as frozen whole blood, isolated PBMCs, or DNA extracted from either sample type. Summary of the overall study and its limitations: The quantity of clinical and demographic metadata differed by source and by participant and was supplied without curation.

The immunoSEQ Assay, a bias-controlled multiplex PCR, was used to amplify TCRbeta CDR3 regions from genomic DNA. Concerning the study's data processing: Within the assay, amplification of reference gene primers was used to estimate how many nucleated cells each sample contained. To quantify the absolute abundance of each unique TCRbeta CDR3 rearrangement, sequence reads were collapsed and filtered. Productive Simpson clonality was computed per sample as the square root of Simpson's diversity index over productive rearrangements. Drawn from immuneACCESS, this table holds only the in-frame rearrangements with V and J called that TCRdb kept. Clones are partly lost; checked studies trace under half to an unresolved V gene and leave the rest unexplained. For V, J and clone size, that table is used; D and trimming come from the DNA. This sample has a few hundred thousand clones in its table, and 65% to 90% of those were observed once. Roughly 10% of the sample rests with the top ten.

After removal of 4 bases from V and 2 bases from J, the junction retains 7 bases not matched to a gene. The germline V gene supplies CDR1 SGDLS and CDR2 YYNGEE. Including the terminal cysteine and phenylalanine, the CDR3 comprises 16 residues. Only the CDR3 region is kept as DNA, spanning 48 bases read in frame from base 1. Sequenced: peripheral blood. The sequence was collected from a man aged 50-60 years with active or convalescent COVID-19. The chain uses TRBV9 and TRBJ1-4, and TRBD1 matches 8 of the central bases. The CDR3 loop reads CASSNRGRVTNEKLFF. The sequence in DNA is TGTGCCAGCAGCAACAGGGGGAGGGTCACTAATGAAAAACTGTTTTTT.